The rows below give T cell receptor beta chains drawn from one sample of a study of molecular identifiers for immune sequencing clone quantification. In TCRdb, the PCR reads were re-called with MiXCR into one record per CDR3 protein. The sample includes over 600,000 distinct CDR3 sequences, nearly 20% of them seen just once. The sample consisted of naive CD8+ T cells from blood, with Jurkat cell RNA spiked in. The origin of the receptors is a human donor in good health. Some libraries in this study had Jurkat cell RNA spiked in. Both conserved end residues are part of each CDR3. The D gene is left open where the match is weak. Not all rows give a size; the values are once, few, many and, for expanded clones, a class.

-	TRBV28	many	TRBJ2-7	CASSFQQVSDQYF	TGTGCCAGCAGTTTCCAACAGGTCTCTGACCAGTACTTC
TRBD2	TRBV7-8	few	TRBJ2-2	CASSSRGLAGLSGELFF	TGTGCCAGCAGCTCACGGGGACTAGCGGGGTTAAGCGGGGAGCTGTTTTTT
-	TRBV19	-	TRBJ2-3	CASESSWEADTQYF	TGTGCCAGTGAAAGTAGCTGGGAGGCAGATACGCAGTATTTT
TRBD2	TRBV6-5	many	TRBJ2-3	CASSLGTSESTDTQYF	TGTGCCAGCAGTTTGGGGACTAGCGAGAGCACAGATACGCAGTATTTT
-	TRBV29-1	many	TRBJ1-1	CSVEVLDTEAFF	TGCAGCGTTGAAGTTCTCGACACTGAAGCTTTCTTT
-	TRBV5-6	many	TRBJ2-7	CASSFLGGSYEQYF	TGTGCCAGCAGCTTCCTCGGGGGCTCCTACGAGCAGTACTTC
TRBD1	TRBV6-2/TRBV6-3	-	TRBJ1-2	CASNRTTGGDGYTF	TGTGCCAGCAATCGCACTACAGGGGGCGATGGCTACACCTTC
-	TRBV4-3	many	TRBJ2-7	CASSQGVSRAHEQYF	TGCGCCAGCAGCCAAGGGGTGAGCAGGGCGCACGAGCAGTACTTC
TRBD1	TRBV19	many	TRBJ1-6	CASSPQGADSPLHF	TGTGCCAGTAGCCCACAGGGGGCGGATTCACCCCTCCACTTT
-	TRBV21-1	few	TRBJ2-2	CASSKERTNKTGELFF	TGTGCCAGCAGCAAAGAGAGGACAAACAAAACCGGGGAGCTGTTTTTT
TRBD2	TRBV12-3/TRBV12-4	few	TRBJ2-7	CASKLAGDYEQYF	TGTGCCAGCAAATTGGCGGGAGACTACGAGCAGTACTTC
-	TRBV11-2	many	TRBJ2-3	CASNLAVLAPDTQYF	TGTGCCAGCAACTTAGCGGTCCTAGCTCCAGATACGCAGTATTTT
-	TRBV6-2/TRBV6-3	few	TRBJ1-4	CASSPSRLHTNEKLFF	TGTGCCAGCAGTCCATCCAGGCTGCATACTAATGAAAAACTGTTTTTT
TRBD1	TRBV12-3/TRBV12-4	few	TRBJ2-1	CASSPSDRGSYNEQFF	TGTGCCAGCAGCCCATCAGACAGGGGCTCCTACAATGAGCAGTTCTTC
-	TRBV28	many	TRBJ1-5	CASSFALNQPQHF	TGTGCCAGCAGTTTCGCGCTCAATCAGCCCCAGCATTTT
TRBD1	TRBV19	few	TRBJ1-5	CASTRQGEIHSNQPQHF	TGTGCCAGTACACGACAGGGAGAAATTCATAGCAATCAGCCCCAGCATTTT
TRBD2	TRBV20-1	few	TRBJ2-7	CSARPLAGEGLYEQYF	TGCAGTGCTAGACCCCTAGCGGGAGAGGGATTGTACGAGCAGTACTTC
-	TRBV12-3/TRBV12-4	many	TRBJ1-1	CASSYTNTEAFF	TGTGCCAGCAGTTACACTAACACTGAAGCTTTCTTT
TRBD1	TRBV30	many	TRBJ1-1	CAWDRATTEAFF	TGTGCCTGGGACAGGGCGACCACTGAAGCTTTCTTT
TRBD1	TRBV7-9	many	TRBJ2-1	CASSSTDRVEQFF	TGTGCCAGCAGCTCCACGGACAGGGTTGAGCAGTTCTTC
TRBD1	TRBV27	many	TRBJ2-7	CASSPIDRVRDEQYF	TGTGCCAGCAGCCCGATTGACAGGGTTCGGGACGAGCAGTACTTC
TRBD1	TRBV4-1	-	TRBJ2-1	CASSRLMTGLNNEQFF	TGCGCCAGCAGCCGGTTAATGACAGGGCTTAACAATGAGCAGTTCTTC
-	TRBV6-5	few	TRBJ2-7	CASRDSAYEQYF	TGTGCCAGTCGCGACAGCGCCTACGAGCAGTACTTC
-	TRBV28	many	TRBJ2-6	CASSKTEDSGANVLTF	TGTGCCAGCAGCAAGACAGAAGACTCTGGGGCCAACGTCCTGACTTTC
TRBD2	TRBV25-1	many	TRBJ2-3	CASSEYGTSGLLDTQYF	TGTGCCAGCAGTGAATACGGGACTAGCGGGCTTCTGGATACGCAGTATTTT
TRBD2	TRBV6-5	many	TRBJ2-7	CASSWTSGGRGEQYF	TGTGCCAGCAGTTGGACTAGCGGGGGACGAGGGGAGCAGTACTTC
TRBD2	TRBV19	-	TRBJ2-1	CATYPGLAGDLTYNEQFF	TGTGCCACCTATCCGGGACTAGCGGGAGATTTAACCTACAATGAGCAGTTCTTC
TRBD2	TRBV6-5	-	TRBJ2-3	CASSSRGGLSDTQYF	TGTGCCAGCAGTAGCCGGGGGGGACTCTCCGATACGCAGTATTTT
TRBD1	TRBV7-2	-	TRBJ1-1	CASSLVYGTGATEAFF	TGTGCCAGCAGCTTAGTTTACGGGACAGGGGCCACTGAAGCTTTCTTT
-	TRBV3-1	many	TRBJ1-1	CASSQDMSSDYEAFF	TGTGCCAGCAGCCAAGATATGTCCAGTGACTATGAAGCTTTCTTT
-	TRBV11-2	many	TRBJ1-1	CASSKGVYAEAFF	TGTGCCAGCAGCAAGGGTGTCTACGCTGAAGCTTTCTTT
-	TRBV28	many	TRBJ1-1	CASSLYGVGRLNTEAFF	TGTGCCAGCAGTTTATACGGGGTTGGCAGGTTGAACACTGAAGCTTTCTTT
TRBD2	TRBV11-3	few	TRBJ2-1	CASSLVIQSGGYNEQFF	TGTGCCAGCAGCTTAGTTATCCAGAGCGGGGGATACAATGAGCAGTTCTTC
-	TRBV4-3	many	TRBJ2-3	CASSPGTRYTQYF	TGCGCCAGCAGCCCCGGAACGAGGTATACGCAGTATTTT
-	TRBV29-1	many	TRBJ2-7	CSVEEVGYEQYF	TGCAGCGTTGAAGAAGTCGGGTACGAGCAGTACTTC
-	TRBV20-1	many	TRBJ2-7	CSARDRTVGYEQYF	TGCAGTGCTAGAGACAGGACAGTAGGGTACGAGCAGTACTTC
TRBD1	TRBV4-3	many	TRBJ1-1	CASSQGQGPNTEAFF	TGCGCCAGCAGCCAAGGACAGGGTCCGAACACTGAAGCTTTCTTT
TRBD2	TRBV12-3/TRBV12-4	many	TRBJ2-3	CASSPTSGLLDTQYF	TGTGCCAGCAGCCCGACTAGCGGCCTTTTAGATACGCAGTATTTT
-	TRBV7-8	many	TRBJ2-7	CASSLGGGTGGYEQYF	TGTGCCAGCAGCTTAGGAGGGGGGACGGGCGGCTACGAGCAGTACTTC
-	TRBV29-1	many	TRBJ2-5	CSVVSGGRPHETQYF	TGCAGCGTGGTTTCTGGGGGGAGGCCTCACGAGACCCAGTACTTC
-	TRBV9	many	TRBJ2-7	CASSVVGGGEQYF	TGTGCCAGCAGCGTAGTAGGTGGCGGGGAGCAGTACTTC
-	TRBV23-1	many	TRBJ1-5	CASSRGGRGNQPQHF	TGCGCCAGCAGTCGAGGGGGTCGGGGCAATCAGCCCCAGCATTTT
TRBD2	TRBV4-1	-	TRBJ2-7	CASSQLLAGGSYEQYF	TGCGCCAGCAGCCAGCTACTAGCGGGGGGCTCCTATGAGCAGTACTTC
TRBD2	TRBV6-2/TRBV6-3	many	TRBJ2-5	CASISGSLQETQYF	TGTGCCAGCATTAGCGGGAGCCTACAAGAGACCCAGTACTTC
-	TRBV4-1	many	TRBJ2-3	CASSQPPTGDSTDTQYF	TGCGCCAGCAGCCAACCACCGACAGGAGATAGCACAGATACGCAGTATTTT
TRBD2	TRBV6-1	many	TRBJ2-3	CASSESPGLANTQYF	TGTGCCAGCAGTGAATCTCCGGGACTAGCAAATACGCAGTATTTT
-	TRBV18	-	TRBJ2-1	CASSPLPDQNYNEQSF	TGTGCCAGCTCACCACTCCCGGACCAGAACTACAATGAGCAGTCCTTC
-	TRBV6-5	many	TRBJ2-7	CASSYATYYEQYF	TGTGCCAGCAGTTACGCAACTTACTACGAGCAGTACTTC
-	TRBV10-1	few	TRBJ2-2	CASSPTRAGELFF	TGCGCCAGCAGTCCGACGCGTGCCGGGGAGCTGTTTTTT
TRBD2	TRBV28	-	TRBJ2-1	CASRPWEEGLKFF	TGTGCCAGCAGGCCCTGGGAGGAGGGACTAAAGTTCTTC
-	TRBV13	-	TRBJ2-4	CASSLELKNIQYF	TGTGCCAGCAGCTTGGAGCTGAAAAACATTCAGTACTTC
TRBD1	TRBV7-6	many	TRBJ2-3	CASSPTGFHSTDTQYF	TGTGCCAGCAGCCCGACAGGGTTTCATAGCACAGATACGCAGTATTTT
-	TRBV6-2/TRBV6-3	many	TRBJ2-7	CASSPNGPYEQYF	TGTGCCAGCAGCCCCAACGGACCCTACGAGCAGTACTTC
-	TRBV7-6	many	TRBJ2-2	CASSPTGSVNTGELFF	TGTGCCAGCAGCCCGACCGGGAGTGTCAACACCGGGGAGCTGTTTTTT
-	TRBV7-9	few	TRBJ2-7	CASSHSLDLEGQYF	TGTGCCAGCAGCCATTCATTGGACCTCGAAGGGCAGTACTTC
-	TRBV11-2	many	TRBJ2-2	CASSLNLGLPNTGELFF	TGTGCCAGCAGCCTCAACTTGGGACTCCCGAACACCGGGGAGCTGTTTTTT
TRBD1	TRBV7-9	many	TRBJ2-3	CASSLPDRVDTDTQYF	TGTGCCAGCAGCTTACCCGACAGGGTTGACACAGATACGCAGTATTTT
-	TRBV7-9	-	TRBJ2-2	CASSLSQGYTGELFF	TGTGCCAGCAGCTTGTCCCAGGGCTACACCGGGGAGCTGTTTTTT
-	TRBV20-1	many	TRBJ1-5	CSARVSWGEGQPQHF	TGCAGTGCTAGAGTTTCGTGGGGCGAAGGTCAGCCCCAGCATTTT